The rows below give T cell receptor beta chains drawn from one sample of a study of yellow fever vaccine responses in identical twins. Each CDR3 protein gets one entry after TCRdb re-called the RT-PCR reads with MiXCR. The data contain about 1,700 distinct CDR3 sequences, less than 85% of them seen just once; the ten biggest clones take up roughly 30%. Sequenced here: T cells from blood (PBMCs), unsorted or a sorted subset (not recorded which), sampled before or after yellow fever vaccination (not recorded which). All receptors come from a female donor who received the yellow fever vaccine. Each CDR3 is given with its conserved first and last residue. Each record gives: clone size, J gene, V gene, D gene, CDR3 DNA, CDR3 protein. D genes are given only for firm matches. Only part of the rows carry a size: once, few, many, or a class if the clone is expanded.

clone_size: -
j_call: TRBJ2-1
v_call: TRBV5-1
d_call: TRBD2
cdr3_nt: TGCGCCAGCAGCTTGGCCCTACTAGCGGAGAGATGGTACAATGAGCAGTTCTTC
cdr3_aa: CASSLALLAERWYNEQFF

clone_size: -
j_call: TRBJ2-1
v_call: TRBV11-2
d_call: -
cdr3_nt: TGTGCCAGCACCTCGGGCTTTGTTCAATACAATGAGCAGTTCTTC
cdr3_aa: CASTSGFVQYNEQFF

clone_size: -
j_call: TRBJ2-2
v_call: TRBV4-1
d_call: -
cdr3_nt: TGCGCCAGCAGCCAAGGCCAATTTTTCCCCGGGGAGCTGTTTTTT
cdr3_aa: CASSQGQFFPGELFF

clone_size: -
j_call: TRBJ2-3
v_call: TRBV7-2
d_call: -
cdr3_nt: TGTGCCAGTGCCTTCGGGGATACGCAGTATTTT
cdr3_aa: CASAFGDTQYF

clone_size: once
j_call: TRBJ2-4
v_call: TRBV12-2
d_call: -
cdr3_nt: TGTGCAAGTCGCTTAAGGGACAAGGGGGCCAAAGCCAAAAACATTCAGTACTTC
cdr3_aa: CASRLRDKGAKAKNIQYF

clone_size: -
j_call: TRBJ2-7
v_call: TRBV11-2
d_call: -
cdr3_nt: TGTGCCAGCAGCACCGGGACTCCCTACGAGCAGTACTTC
cdr3_aa: CASSTGTPYEQYF

clone_size: -
j_call: TRBJ1-1
v_call: TRBV5-6
d_call: -
cdr3_nt: TGTGCCAGCAGCCCCACAGGGTCGTACACTGAAGCTTTCTTT
cdr3_aa: CASSPTGSYTEAFF

clone_size: -
j_call: TRBJ2-4
v_call: TRBV7-9
d_call: -
cdr3_nt: TGTGCCAGCAGCCCGCCGATGGAAAACATTCAGTACTTC
cdr3_aa: CASSPPMENIQYF

clone_size: -
j_call: TRBJ2-7
v_call: TRBV11-1
d_call: -
cdr3_nt: TGTGCCAGCAGCCTTACACCGCACCCCTCCTACGAGCAGTACTTC
cdr3_aa: CASSLTPHPSYEQYF

clone_size: -
j_call: TRBJ1-6
v_call: TRBV4-1
d_call: -
cdr3_nt: TGCGCCAGCAGCCAAGGGGGGTCGCGGTCACCCCTCCACTTT
cdr3_aa: CASSQGGSRSPLHF

clone_size: -
j_call: TRBJ2-7
v_call: TRBV18
d_call: TRBD2
cdr3_nt: TGTGCCAGCTCACCACTTCCCACTAGCGGGAGATACGAGCAGTACTTC
cdr3_aa: CASSPLPTSGRYEQYF

clone_size: -
j_call: TRBJ2-1
v_call: TRBV5-1
d_call: -
cdr3_nt: TGCGCCAGCAGCTTGATGGCGGTAGGCTCCTACAATGAGCAGTTCTTC
cdr3_aa: CASSLMAVGSYNEQFF

clone_size: once
j_call: TRBJ2-1
v_call: TRBV7-3
d_call: -
cdr3_nt: TGTGCCAGCAGCCCCGGCGGGCTAGCGTTGACAAATGAGCAGTTCTTC
cdr3_aa: CASSPGGLALTNEQFF

clone_size: few
j_call: TRBJ1-5
v_call: TRBV5-6
d_call: -
cdr3_nt: TGTGCCAGCAGCTTGGTGGGAGGGAATCAGCCCCAGCATTTT
cdr3_aa: CASSLVGGNQPQHF

clone_size: -
j_call: TRBJ2-3
v_call: TRBV11-2
d_call: -
cdr3_nt: TGTGCCAGCAGCTTAATTACGGGGGGCCCTGCAGATACGCAGTATTTT
cdr3_aa: CASSLITGGPADTQYF

clone_size: -
j_call: TRBJ2-3
v_call: TRBV7-8
d_call: -
cdr3_nt: TGTGCCAGCAGCTGGGCAGGGAGCACAGATACGCAGTATTTT
cdr3_aa: CASSWAGSTDTQYF

clone_size: -
j_call: TRBJ1-6
v_call: TRBV4-1
d_call: TRBD1
cdr3_nt: TGCGCCAGCAGCCAGCCCTTAGCTCGACAGGGTTCACCCCTCCACTTT
cdr3_aa: CASSQPLARQGSPLHF

clone_size: once
j_call: TRBJ2-2
v_call: TRBV4-3
d_call: -
cdr3_nt: TGCGCCAGCAGCCCTAGAGAGCTGGGATCGGCGGCCGGGGAGCTGTTTTTT
cdr3_aa: CASSPRELGSAAGELFF

clone_size: -
j_call: TRBJ1-1
v_call: TRBV20-1
d_call: -
cdr3_nt: TGCAGTGCTAGAGTAACTGGACTCTACGCTGAAGCTTTCTTT
cdr3_aa: CSARVTGLYAEAFF

clone_size: -
j_call: TRBJ2-2
v_call: TRBV12-3/TRBV12-4
d_call: TRBD1
cdr3_nt: TGTGCCAGCACCCGGCGGACAGGGGGACCCGGGGAGCTGTTTTTT
cdr3_aa: CASTRRTGGPGELFF

clone_size: -
j_call: TRBJ1-5
v_call: TRBV7-3
d_call: -
cdr3_nt: TGTGCCAGCAGCCTAACGGGGTCCTCGAATCAGCCCCAGCATTTT
cdr3_aa: CASSLTGSSNQPQHF

clone_size: -
j_call: TRBJ2-1
v_call: TRBV7-6
d_call: TRBD2
cdr3_nt: TGTGCCAGCAGTGCGGGAGTCTCCTACAATGAGCAGTTCTTC
cdr3_aa: CASSAGVSYNEQFF

clone_size: -
j_call: TRBJ2-7
v_call: TRBV13
d_call: -
cdr3_nt: TGTGCCAGTAACCGGGACCGCTCCTACGAGCAGTACTTC
cdr3_aa: CASNRDRSYEQYF

clone_size: once
j_call: TRBJ2-7
v_call: TRBV20-1
d_call: -
cdr3_nt: TGCAGTGCTCCAGATCAATCCTCATACTACGAGCAGTACTTC
cdr3_aa: CSAPDQSSYYEQYF

clone_size: -
j_call: TRBJ1-5
v_call: TRBV4-1
d_call: TRBD1
cdr3_nt: TGCGCCAGCAGCCAAGACCGGGACAGTCTAAATCAGCCCCAGCATTTT
cdr3_aa: CASSQDRDSLNQPQHF

clone_size: -
j_call: TRBJ1-2
v_call: TRBV6-1
d_call: -
cdr3_nt: TGTGCCAGCAGCACCCAGGGGCGGAACTATGGCTACACCTTC
cdr3_aa: CASSTQGRNYGYTF

clone_size: -
j_call: TRBJ1-1
v_call: TRBV7-9
d_call: -
cdr3_nt: TGTGCCAGCAGCAAGACGGAGGGGTACACTGAAGCTTTCTTT
cdr3_aa: CASSKTEGYTEAFF

clone_size: few
j_call: TRBJ1-6
v_call: TRBV4-2
d_call: TRBD1
cdr3_nt: TGTGCCAGCAGCCGAGCCGACAGGGGGATGGTCCATTCACCCCTCCACTTT
cdr3_aa: CASSRADRGMVHSPLHF

clone_size: -
j_call: TRBJ2-7
v_call: TRBV10-3
d_call: TRBD1
cdr3_nt: TGTGCCATCAGGGGGACAGGGGACGAGCAGTACTTC
cdr3_aa: CAIRGTGDEQYF

clone_size: -
j_call: TRBJ2-2
v_call: TRBV7-3
d_call: -
cdr3_nt: TGTGCCAGCAGCTTGGGAGTCGGGGAGCTGTTTTTT
cdr3_aa: CASSLGVGELFF

clone_size: -
j_call: TRBJ2-7
v_call: TRBV2
d_call: TRBD2
cdr3_nt: TGTGCCAGCAGGATTAGCGGGAGTTACGAGCAGTACTTC
cdr3_aa: CASRISGSYEQYF

clone_size: -
j_call: TRBJ1-4
v_call: TRBV30
d_call: -
cdr3_nt: TGTGCCTGGAGTGTTGGGACCTATCGACTGTTTTTT
cdr3_aa: CAWSVGTYRLFF

clone_size: -
j_call: TRBJ2-7
v_call: TRBV18
d_call: TRBD2
cdr3_nt: TGTGCCAGCTCACCCCCCGTGGTTAGCGGGAGTTCTGGCGAGCAGTACTTC
cdr3_aa: CASSPPVVSGSSGEQYF

clone_size: -
j_call: TRBJ2-3
v_call: TRBV4-1
d_call: -
cdr3_nt: TGCGCCAGCAGCCAGCCTACATTTGATACGCAGTATTTT
cdr3_aa: CASSQPTFDTQYF

clone_size: -
j_call: TRBJ2-1
v_call: TRBV6-4
d_call: TRBD2
cdr3_nt: TGTGCCAGCAGTAACCTAGCGGGGGACCCAAATGAGCAGTTCTTC
cdr3_aa: CASSNLAGDPNEQFF

clone_size: once
j_call: TRBJ2-3
v_call: TRBV20-1
d_call: -
cdr3_nt: TGCAGTGCTAGTACGGGTGAGGGAATCACAGATACGCAGTATTTT
cdr3_aa: CSASTGEGITDTQYF

clone_size: -
j_call: TRBJ2-1
v_call: TRBV7-3
d_call: TRBD1
cdr3_nt: TGTGCCAGCAGCTTAAGGACAGGGGCGCGGGGTGAGCAGTTCTTC
cdr3_aa: CASSLRTGARGEQFF

clone_size: once
j_call: TRBJ1-1
v_call: TRBV11-3
d_call: -
cdr3_nt: TGTGCCAGCAGCCCTGCAACCGGTCTTGGAGCTTTCTTT
cdr3_aa: CASSPATGLGAFF

clone_size: -
j_call: TRBJ2-4
v_call: TRBV5-4
d_call: -
cdr3_nt: TGTGCCAGCAGCGCCGAAGCCAAAAACATTCAGTACTTC
cdr3_aa: CASSAEAKNIQYF

clone_size: -
j_call: TRBJ2-6
v_call: TRBV6-2/TRBV6-3
d_call: -
cdr3_nt: TGTGCCAGCAGTTACGGTGGTGGGGCCAACGTCCTGACTTTC
cdr3_aa: CASSYGGGANVLTF

clone_size: -
j_call: TRBJ2-1
v_call: TRBV5-4
d_call: -
cdr3_nt: TGTGCCAGCAGCTTCTCCAATGAGCAGTTCTTC
cdr3_aa: CASSFSNEQFF

clone_size: -
j_call: TRBJ2-3
v_call: TRBV7-9
d_call: TRBD2
cdr3_nt: TGTGCCAGCCCTGACCCGAACTCCGGGAGGGCAGATACGCAGTATTTT
cdr3_aa: CASPDPNSGRADTQYF

clone_size: -
j_call: TRBJ2-3
v_call: TRBV11-1
d_call: -
cdr3_nt: TGTGCCAGCAGCTTAGTAGGACTTAGCACAGATACGCAGTATTTT
cdr3_aa: CASSLVGLSTDTQYF

clone_size: -
j_call: TRBJ2-7
v_call: TRBV28
d_call: -
cdr3_nt: TGTGCCAGCATGAAGGCGACCTACGAGCAGTACTTC
cdr3_aa: CASMKATYEQYF

clone_size: -
j_call: TRBJ2-7
v_call: TRBV7-1
d_call: TRBD1
cdr3_nt: TGTGCCAGCAGCTCGAGACAGGGATCAGGCGAGCAGTACTTC
cdr3_aa: CASSSRQGSGEQYF

clone_size: -
j_call: TRBJ1-5
v_call: TRBV4-3
d_call: -
cdr3_nt: TGCGCCAGCAGCCAAGACAGGCGTCAGCCCCAGCATTTT
cdr3_aa: CASSQDRRQPQHF

clone_size: -
j_call: TRBJ2-5
v_call: TRBV11-2
d_call: -
cdr3_nt: TGTGCCAGCAGCTTAGATAAGGAGACCCAGTACTTC
cdr3_aa: CASSLDKETQYF

clone_size: -
j_call: TRBJ1-1
v_call: TRBV20-1
d_call: -
cdr3_nt: TGCAGTGCTAGAGATGCGCGCAGGGAAGAAGCTTTCTTT
cdr3_aa: CSARDARREEAFF

clone_size: few
j_call: TRBJ1-2
v_call: TRBV6-5
d_call: -
cdr3_nt: TGTGCCAGCAGTTACTCGGCCCAGGACCTTGGCTACACCTTC
cdr3_aa: CASSYSAQDLGYTF